This entry lists 32 T cell receptor beta chains sequenced from one sample in a study of T cells in Graves' hyperthyroidism and ophthalmopathy. RNA transcripts were the template for amplifying TCR beta CDR3 regions. Carried out on the TCR CDR3, a first-round RT-PCR used the HTBI primer set. TCRdb recomputed calls from the multiplex PCR reads with MiXCR, one row per CDR3 protein. The sample holds 700,000 to 850,000 distinct CDR3 sequences, about a third seen once. Sequenced: blood. Source of these receptors: a woman aged 40-49 years with Graves' hyperthyroidism.

A word on this clonotype: A read error may be the cause here, since a much bigger clone is one base away. The chain couples TRBV12-3 or TRBV12-4 to TRBJ1-5; D not certain. The length of the CDR3 is 12 residues. V dropped 7 bases and J dropped 4 bases, with 8 bases sitting between them. The CDR3 loop reads CASTKGNQPQHF. For the CDR3, the DNA is TGTGCCAGCACCAAAGGGAATCAGCCCCAGCATTTT.

The chain couples TRBV29-1 to TRBJ2-7; D ambiguous. In germline, CDR1 is SQVTM, CDR2 ANQGSEA. The V end lost 4 bases, the J end lost 1 base, and 11 bases lay between the germline ends. CDR3 length: 13 residues. CDR3 coding DNA: TGCAGCGTTGCGAGGCGGTTGTCCTACGAGCAGTACTTC. Encoded protein: CSVARRLSYEQYF.

This clonotype was detected only a few times. The rearrangement uses TRBV12-3 or TRBV12-4 and TRBJ2-3; TRBD2 is a possible D gene (5 bases). V was pared by 6 bases and J by 2 bases, with 9 bases between. This CDR3 is built from 13 residues. In nucleotides, the CDR3 is TGTGCCAGCAGGAGGGTAAACACAGATACGCAGTATTTT. Protein product: CASRRVNTDTQYF.

At least ten counts were recorded for this clonotype. The rearrangement joins TRBV20-1 to TRBJ2-5, with D possibly being TRBD1 or TRBD2 (5 bases each). Germline V gene lookup returns CDR1 DFQATT and CDR2 SNEGSKA (reference sequence). This CDR3 has 14 residues. Trimming took 6 bases from V and 5 from J, leaving 19 bases between them. This CDR3 is CSAYGTGPLETQYF. For the CDR3, the DNA is TGCAGTGCGTACGGTACGGGGCCCCTGGAGACCCAGTACTTC.

The chain joins TRBV7-3 to TRBJ1-5, with a tentative D call TRBD1 (5 bases). CDR1 and CDR2 from the germline V gene are SGHTA and FQGTGA. The V gene lost 8 bases and the J gene lost 6 bases, with 23 bases spanning the gap. The CDR3 has 16 amino acids. CDR3: CASSPLARAGGQPQHF. The CDR3 DNA reads as TGTGCCAGCTCACCATTGGCTCGCGCGGGGGGTCAGCCCCAGCATTTT.

The CDR3 region is CASSGEGTAVNYGYTF. The CDR3 DNA reads as TGTGCCAGCAGCGGCGAAGGGACCGCCGTTAACTATGGCTACACCTTC. V usage is TRBV6-5 and J usage is TRBJ1-2, with D tentatively TRBD1 (5 bases). Per germline, CDR1 MNHEY and CDR2 SVGAGI. Trimming left V 6 bases short and J 1 base short, with 18 bases between. The CDR3 is made up of 16 amino acids.

This clonotype was picked up many times. This chain joins TRBV2 and TRBJ1-1; no clear D. V was trimmed by 1 base and J by 6 bases, leaving 3 bases between them. The CDR3 sequence is 11 residues long. Germline V CDR1 and CDR2: SNHLY, FYNNEI. The CDR3 region has the DNA TGTGCCAGCAGTGAAGGTCCTGAAGCTTTCTTT. Translated: CASSEGPEAFF.

In its sample, this clonotype was seen once. The conserved phenylalanine or tryptophan normally closing the CDR3 is absent here, so this likely arose from a read error. This chain connects TRBV19 to TRBJ2-3; D gene uncertain. Trimming shortened V by 4 bases and J by 0 bases, and 11 bases separated the two germline ends. CDR1 is LNHDA and CDR2 is SQIVND in the germline V gene (reference sequence). This CDR3 comprises 15 residues. The DNA of the CDR3 is TGTGCCAGTAGTACCCCGGCCAGTAGCACAGATACGCAGTATTCT. Its protein is CASSTPASSTDTQYS.

This clonotype showed up many times. V gene TRBV12-3 or TRBV12-4 combines with J gene TRBJ1-3; unclear D gene. V gave up 0 bases and J gave up 7 bases, with 4 bases separating them. This CDR3 has 12 residues. The CDR3 is CASSLAHNTIYF. The CDR3 nucleotides are TGTGCCAGCAGTTTAGCGCACAACACCATATATTTT.

The rearrangement joins TRBV11-2 to TRBJ2-2, with a weak D call TRBD1 (6 bases). Germline-derived CDR1 and CDR2 are SGHAT and FQNNGV. Trimming cost V 4 bases and J 2 bases, with 20 bases left between them. CDR3 size: 18 residues. The DNA for the CDR3 is TGTGCCAGCAGCTCCTCCCCATACAGGGCCCTCAACACCGGGGAGCTGTTTTTT. It translates to CASSSSPYRALNTGELFF.

CDR3 bases: TGTGCCAGCAGCCCGGGACCGCCATCGCTGTTTTTT. Translation gives CASSPGPPSLFF. The V gene is TRBV25-1, the J gene TRBJ1-4, with TRBD1 as a possible D gene (5 bases). Trimming removed 6 bases at V and 14 bases at J, with 16 bases between. The length of the CDR3 is 12 residues. Germline lookup yields CDR1 MGHDK and CDR2 SYGVNS.

The chain recombines TRBV3-1 with TRBJ1-1; 7 bases line up with TRBD1. Per germline, CDR1 LGHDT and CDR2 YNNKEL (reference sequence). This CDR3 region has 14 residues. Trimming at V came to 5 bases and at J to 6 bases, leaving 9 bases not matched to a gene. CDR3 nucleotides: TGTGCCAGCAGCAGTCGGCCCGGACAGGCTGAAGCTTTCTTT. It codes for CASSSRPGQAEAFF.

This clonotype was observed a few times. The chain employs TRBV6-1 and TRBJ2-7; D gene ambiguous. V was pared by 5 bases and J by 3 bases, with 8 bases between. CDR1 MNHNS and CDR2 SASEGT come from the germline V gene. The CDR3 runs 12 residues. The CDR3 loop reads CASSTDIYEQYF. CDR3 sequence (DNA): TGTGCCAGCAGTACAGACATCTACGAGCAGTACTTC.

In this sample, this clonotype turned up many times. The CDR3 protein is CSVVQGDTEAFF. The CDR3 DNA follows: TGCAGCGTTGTACAGGGAGACACTGAAGCTTTCTTT. The chain links TRBV29-1 to TRBJ1-1; TRBD1 might be the D (6 bases). V lost 4 bases and J 3 bases, leaving 9 bases between the germline ends. From germline, CDR1 is SQVTM and CDR2 ANQGSEA. The CDR3 extends over 12 amino acids.

This clonotype was observed a handful of times. This chain uses TRBV4-3 with TRBJ1-6, with 8 nucleotides matching TRBD1. Trimming at V came to 1 base and at J to 9 bases, leaving 5 bases not matched to a gene. This CDR3 contains 15 residues. Germline CDR1 reads LGHNA; CDR2 reads YSLEER. The CDR3 DNA is TGCGCCAGCAGCCAAGGGGGCAGGGGGCTTTCACCCCTCCACTTT. Protein sequence: CASSQGGRGLSPLHF.

This clonotype was seen repeatedly, ten times or more. The chain combines TRBV6-1 with TRBJ2-7; D is undetermined. Trimming pared 1 base from V and 6 bases from J, leaving 7 bases between. The CDR3 loop spans 12 amino acids. The germline V gene has CDR1 MNHNS and CDR2 SASEGT. The CDR3 coding sequence is TGTGCCAGCAGTGAAGGTCTCCCCGAGCAGTACTTC. It codes for CASSEGLPEQYF.

This clonotype has just a few counts. This rearrangement joins TRBV20-1 to TRBJ2-7; no reliable D call. Trimming removed 3 bases from V and 2 bases from J, with 14 bases in between. The CDR3 extends over 14 amino acids. Germline assignment: CDR1 DFQATT and CDR2 SNEGSKA (reference sequence). Here the CDR3 DNA reads TGCAGTGCTAGGGCTCTTAATCCACCCTACGAGCAGTACTTC. This translates into CSARALNPPYEQYF.

This clonotype was seen ten or more times. One end of the junction varies from germline; a read error may be responsible. The V gene is TRBV7-2, the J gene TRBJ1-2; tentative D call: TRBD1 (6 bases). Germline V gives CDR1 SGHTA, CDR2 FQGNSA. The CDR3 loop spans 11 amino acids. Here the CDR3 reads CASSLQGPSAF. The CDR3 nucleotides read TGTGCCAGCAGCTTACAGGGGCCTTCCGCCTTC. Supplemented by reference TRBV7-2 and TRBJ1-2, the full variable domain reads GAGVSQSPSNKVTEKGKDVELRCDPISGHTALYWYRQSLGQGLEFLIYFQGNSAPDKSGLPSDRFSAERTGGSVSTLTIQRTQQEDSAVYLCASSLQGPSAFGSGTRLTVV.

At least ten counts were recorded for this clonotype. The chain has TRBV2 and TRBJ2-5; D call uncertain. Trimming shortened V by 4 bases and J by 1 base, and 7 bases separated the two germline ends. There are 13 residues in the CDR3. Looked up from germline, CDR1 is SNHLY and CDR2 is FYNNEI. CDR3 amino acids: CASSGVSQETQYF. The CDR3 DNA is TGTGCCAGCAGTGGAGTGTCCCAAGAGACCCAGTACTTC.

The rearrangement uses TRBV7-2 and TRBJ1-5; D possibly corresponds to TRBD1 (5 bases). Trimming left V 5 bases short and J 2 bases short, with 16 bases between. This CDR3 has 16 residues. CDR1 SGHTA and CDR2 FQGNSA come from the germline V gene. Written as DNA, the CDR3 is TGTGCCAGCAGCCAAAGCGGGGGTGGCGGCAATCAGCCCCAGCATTTT. Translated, it gives CASSQSGGGGNQPQHF.

The chain recombines TRBV7-9 with TRBJ2-7, with TRBD1 matching 9 bases. This CDR3 has 16 amino acids. Germline CDR1 and CDR2: SEHNR and FQNEAQ (reference sequence). V trimming: 7 bases; J trimming: 0 bases; junction bases outside the gene matches: 10. The DNA for the CDR3 is TGTGCCAGCACCACCCAGGGGGACAGGGACTCCTACGAGCAGTACTTC. Residues: CASTTQGDRDSYEQYF.

Concerning this clonotype: A much larger clonotype is one base distant, so this may be a read error. This chain links TRBV7-9 with TRBJ1-1; no reliable D call. The CDR3 sequence is 14 residues long. Germline CDR1 and CDR2: SEHNR and FQNEAQ (reference sequence). The CDR3 coding sequence is TGTGCCAGCAGCATAGCGGGCAGACACTTTGAAGCTTTCTTT. This translates into CASSIAGRHFEAFF.

This CDR3 is CSVEGTRGSTDTQYF. CDR3 nucleotide sequence: TGCAGCGTTGAAGGAACTAGGGGGTCCACAGATACGCAGTATTTT. V is TRBV29-1 and J is TRBJ2-3; a possible D gene is TRBD1 (6 bases). Germline CDR1 SQVTM, CDR2 ANQGSEA. Trimming pared 1 base from V and 2 bases from J, leaving 13 bases between. The CDR3 sequence is 15 residues long.

At least ten counts were recorded for this clonotype. The chain links TRBV7-2 to TRBJ1-1; D is ambiguous. The CDR3 covers 13 residues. Trimming cost V 7 bases and J 1 base, with 10 bases left between them. The germline CDR1 and CDR2 sequences are SGHTA and FQGNSA. The CDR3 sequence is CASKSAPNTEAFF. The CDR3 DNA follows: TGTGCCAGCAAGAGCGCGCCGAACACTGAAGCTTTCTTT.

This clonotype showed up many times. The V gene is TRBV2, the J gene TRBJ1-1; D gene unclear. The germline V gene has CDR1 SNHLY and CDR2 FYNNEI. The CDR3 spans 11 residues. With 9 bases removed from V and 1 base from J, the gap between germline ends came to 6 bases. The CDR3 spells CARSGNTEAFF. The CDR3, as DNA: TGTGCCAGATCCGGGAACACTGAAGCTTTCTTT.

This clonotype came up a few times. The V call is TRBV28, the J call TRBJ1-4; 10 bases agree with TRBD1. The junction had 5 bases not matched to a gene; V was cut back by 6 bases and J by 7 bases. The germline gives CDR1 MDHEN, CDR2 SYDVKM. This CDR3 is 14 amino acids long. The CDR3 loop reads CASRVTGGFEKLFF. CDR3 DNA: TGTGCCAGCAGGGTGACAGGGGGCTTTGAAAAACTGTTTTTT.

The table lists this clonotype with a few counts. The chain joins TRBV6-5 to TRBJ1-2; D not resolved. The V end was cut by 0 bases, the J end by 8 bases, with 10 bases between. The CDR3 runs to 13 residues. Germline lookup yields CDR1 MNHEY and CDR2 SVGAGI. CDR3 in amino acids: CASSYSALGGYTF. As DNA, the CDR3 is TGTGCCAGCAGTTACTCGGCGCTGGGGGGCTACACCTTC.

As concerns this clonotype: This could be a read error, since a much larger clone is one nucleotide away. The conserved phenylalanine or tryptophan normally closing the CDR3 is absent here, so this likely arose from a read error. The chain links TRBV12-3 or TRBV12-4 to TRBJ1-1; D is perhaps TRBD1 (6 bases). Trimming stripped 6 bases from V and 1 base from J, with 12 bases between. This CDR3 contains 14 residues. The chain's CDR3 is CASSHRQENTEAFL. The CDR3 nucleotides are TGTGCCAGCAGCCATAGACAGGAGAACACTGAAGCTTTCCTT.

This chain connects TRBV20-1 to TRBJ2-7, with D possibly TRBD2 on 6 matching bases. Per the germline V gene, CDR1 is DFQATT and CDR2 is SNEGSKA (reference sequence). V gave up 0 bases and J gave up 5 bases, with 11 bases separating them. The CDR3 sequence is 13 residues long. The CDR3 here is CSARDGGVHEQYF. CDR3 nucleotide sequence: TGCAGTGCTAGAGACGGGGGAGTCCACGAGCAGTACTTC.

The chain uses TRBV7-3 and TRBJ1-6, with TRBD1 identical over 8 bases. V was pared by 5 bases and J by 8 bases, with 5 bases of the junction left unmatched. CDR3 length: 14 residues. The germline gives CDR1 SGHTA, CDR2 FQGTGA. CDR3 in amino acids: CASSDPTGDSPLHF. As DNA, the CDR3 is TGTGCCAGCAGCGACCCGACAGGGGATTCACCCCTCCACTTT.

V and J are TRBV19 and TRBJ1-1; 7 bases map to TRBD1. The germline CDR1 and CDR2 sequences are LNHDA and SQIVND (reference sequence). The CDR3 is 14 residues long. After removal of 2 bases from V and 4 bases from J, the junction contained 4 bases not matched to a gene. The chain's CDR3 is CASSILGGITEAFF. CDR3 DNA sequence: TGTGCCAGTAGTATATTAGGGGGCATCACTGAAGCTTTCTTT. Full variable domain (remainder filled in from reference TRBV19 and TRBJ1-1): DGGITQSPKYLFRKEGQNVTLSCEQNLNHDAMYWYRQDPGQGLRLIYYSQIVNDFQKGDIAEGYSVSREKKESFPLTVTSAQKNPTAFYLCASSILGGITEAFFGQGTRLTVV.

In its sample, this clonotype was seen once. It may be a read error: a sequence one base away is much more abundant. The V gene is TRBV9, the J gene TRBJ1-2, with D unclear. This CDR3 spans 16 amino acids. In germline, CDR1 is SGDLS, CDR2 YYNGEE. As DNA, the CDR3 is TGTGCCAGCAACGTAGGGAGAACAAGGCGAAACTATGGCTACACCTTC. Amino acid sequence: CASNVGRTRRNYGYTF.